This is a list of T cell receptor beta chains from one sample in a study of cytomegalovirus exposure and HLA in healthy donors. The table came from immunoSEQ multiplex PCR; TCRdb's copy has only in-frame clones and leaves some out. The repertoire holds 150,000 to 200,000 clones, roughly 87% seen once, with 0.5% in the top ten. Material: PBMCs. The receptors were gathered from a woman in her forties or fifties in good health and CMV-seronegative. Both conserved end residues are part of each CDR3. The D gene is left open where the match is weak. The size field is filled for only some rows; it gives once, few, many or a size class.

J | V | D | size | DNA | CDR3
TRBJ1-1 | TRBV29-1 | NA | NA | TGCAGCGTTGAAGATCCCATTTGGGGCGGGGATTACACTGAAGCTTTCTTT | CSVEDPIWGGDYTEAFF
TRBJ2-3 | TRBV5-1 | TRBD2 | NA | TGCGCCAGCAGCAAGGGACTAGTCACAGATACGCAGTATTTT | CASSKGLVTDTQYF
TRBJ2-5 | TRBV7-2 | TRBD2 | NA | TGTGCCAGCAGCTTAGAGACTAGCGGGGGGGGGAAGACCCAGTACTTC | CASSLETSGGGKTQYF
TRBJ2-1 | TRBV5-1 | NA | NA | TGCGCCAGCAGCCTGGGGGCGTACAATGAGCAGTTCTTC | CASSLGAYNEQFF
TRBJ2-7 | TRBV18 | TRBD1 | NA | TGTGCCAGCTCACCCCGAACAGGGGTCAACTACGAGCAGTACTTC | CASSPRTGVNYEQYF
TRBJ2-7 | TRBV2 | NA | NA | TGTGCCAGCAGCCCTCCGGGGGGCCGCTACGAGCAGTACTTC | CASSPPGGRYEQYF
TRBJ2-7 | TRBV27 | TRBD2 | NA | TGTGCCACCCCGGGACTAGTTACCTGCGAGCAGTACTTC | CATPGLVTCEQYF
TRBJ2-5 | TRBV5-6 | TRBD2 | NA | TGTGCCAGCAGCTTCGGGACTAGTGAAGAGACCCAGTACTTC | CASSFGTSEETQYF
TRBJ1-4 | TRBV4-3 | NA | NA | TGCGCCAGCAGCCAAGTACCCAGCGCTGAAAAACTGTTTTTT | CASSQVPSAEKLFF
TRBJ2-5 | TRBV4-3 | NA | NA | TGCGCCAGCAGCCGCCGCGGGGAGGAGACCCAGTACTTC | CASSRRGEETQYF
TRBJ2-7 | TRBV6-1 | TRBD2 | NA | TGTGCCAGCAGTGAAGCGGGAGGGCTAGCGGGAGCTACCTACGAGCAGTACTTC | CASSEAGGLAGATYEQYF
TRBJ1-5 | TRBV6-6 | NA | NA | TGTGCCAGCAGTTACAGGGAGGCTCAGCCCCAGCATTTT | CASSYREAQPQHF
TRBJ1-3 | TRBV5-4 | NA | NA | TGTGCCAGCAGCTTTGGGCTACCTGGAAACACCATATATTTT | CASSFGLPGNTIYF
TRBJ2-1 | TRBV4-2 | NA | NA | TGTGCCAGCAGCCATATACAGGGTTTATCCTACAATGAGCAGTTCTTC | CASSHIQGLSYNEQFF
TRBJ2-1 | TRBV4-1 | TRBD2 | few | TGCGCCAGCAGCCAAGACAGCGGGAGCTCCTACAATGAGCAGTTCTTC | CASSQDSGSSYNEQFF
TRBJ2-2 | TRBV7-9 | NA | NA | TGTGCCAGCAGCTTAAGTCCAAACAGGAACACCGGGGAGCTGTTTTTT | CASSLSPNRNTGELFF
TRBJ2-7 | TRBV29-1 | TRBD1 | NA | TGCAGCGTTGCAGGGACAGGGGCCTCCTACGAGCAGTACTTC | CSVAGTGASYEQYF
TRBJ2-5 | TRBV28 | NA | NA | TGTGCCAGCAGCCCTTTGAGGGTAGAGGAGACCCAGTACTTC | CASSPLRVEETQYF
TRBJ1-2 | TRBV7-8 | NA | NA | TGTGCCAGCAGCTTCCCAGTGGGGCCCGGGCCTCCGGCAGGAGGGGCGTTTGGCTACACCTTC | CASSFPVGPGPPAGGAFGYTF
TRBJ1-2 | TRBV4-2 | TRBD1 | NA | TGTGCCAGCAGTCCCGGGACAGGAGATATCTATGGCTACACCTTC | CASSPGTGDIYGYTF
TRBJ1-1 | TRBV11-2 | NA | NA | TGTGCCAGCAGCTTAACGTTCGGCGGGAGGGGCACTGAAGCTTTCTTT | CASSLTFGGRGTEAFF
TRBJ1-1 | TRBV7-9 | NA | NA | TGTGCCAGCAGCTTAGTGGCCGGGTTCGGGACTGAAGCTTTCTTT | CASSLVAGFGTEAFF
TRBJ1-5 | TRBV6-5 | TRBD1 | NA | TGTGCCAGCAAAAGGGACAGGGGATACAATCAGCCCCAGCATTTT | CASKRDRGYNQPQHF
TRBJ1-5 | TRBV27 | NA | NA | TGTGCCAGCAGTTTCGGTGTCGACAATCAGCCCCAGCATTTT | CASSFGVDNQPQHF
TRBJ1-3 | TRBV5-4 | NA | NA | TGTGCCAGCAGCCGACCACTCCGGGGAGAACTGAACACCATATATTTT | CASSRPLRGELNTIYF
TRBJ2-1 | TRBV6-1 | NA | NA | TGTGCCAGCAGTAGTCCCGAGGGAGGCTACAATGAGCAGTTCTTC | CASSSPEGGYNEQFF
TRBJ2-1 | TRBV7-2 | TRBD2 | NA | TGTGCCAGCAGCTTAGAGGCGGGGGGCTCCTACAATGAGCAGTTCTTC | CASSLEAGGSYNEQFF
TRBJ2-3 | TRBV5-1 | TRBD1 | NA | TGCGCCAGCAGCTTTGGACAGGGGTTTACAGATACGCAGTATTTT | CASSFGQGFTDTQYF
TRBJ1-2 | TRBV19 | NA | NA | TGTGCCAGTACCTTTTTAGCGGGGGATGGCTACACCTTC | CASTFLAGDGYTF
TRBJ2-7 | TRBV7-9 | NA | NA | TGTGCCAGCAGCTTAGTGTCGCAGGGGTCGCAGTACTTC | CASSLVSQGSQYF
TRBJ1-1 | TRBV28 | NA | few | TGTGCCAGCAGCCTAGGGGGGAACACTGAAGCTTTCTTT | CASSLGGNTEAFF
TRBJ2-7 | TRBV5-1 | TRBD1 | NA | TGCGCCAGCAGCTGGACAGGGGGCCCCATCTCCTACGAGCAGTACTTC | CASSWTGGPISYEQYF
TRBJ1-2 | TRBV7-9 | TRBD1 | NA | TGTGCCAGCAGCTTACCCGACAGGGGAAGCGGCTACACCTTC | CASSLPDRGSGYTF
TRBJ1-1 | TRBV4-1 | NA | NA | TGCGCCAGCAGCCATCCAGGGTACGTAGGTGCAGCTTTCTTT | CASSHPGYVGAAFF
TRBJ2-5 | TRBV6-5 | TRBD2 | NA | TGTGCCAGCACCCCACTAGCGGGGGGCCAAGAGACCCAGTACTTC | CASTPLAGGQETQYF
TRBJ2-7 | TRBV6-6 | TRBD1 | few | TGTGCCAGCAGTTTAATGGACAGGGGTAACGAGCAGTACTTC | CASSLMDRGNEQYF
TRBJ2-1 | TRBV28 | TRBD1 | NA | TGTGCCAGCAGTCAATTGACAGGGGATAATGAGCAGTTCTTC | CASSQLTGDNEQFF
TRBJ2-7 | TRBV9 | NA | once | TGTGCCAGCAGCGTTGTTAGCCAGAACGAGCAGTACTTC | CASSVVSQNEQYF
TRBJ1-1 | TRBV5-1 | NA | NA | TGCGCCAGCAGCCTCGGACACACTACAAGTGAAGCTTTCTTT | CASSLGHTTSEAFF
TRBJ2-1 | TRBV7-3 | TRBD2 | NA | TGTGCCAGCAGCCCGGTCGCCGGGAGGGATGAGCAGTTCTTC | CASSPVAGRDEQFF
TRBJ2-7 | TRBV18 | NA | NA | TGTGCCAGCTCACCAACACAGGGCAACGAGCAGTACTTC | CASSPTQGNEQYF
TRBJ2-3 | TRBV11-2 | NA | NA | TGTGCCAGCAGCTTAGGAACGGGATTCACAGATACGCAGTATTTT | CASSLGTGFTDTQYF
TRBJ2-5 | TRBV28 | NA | once | TGTGCCAGCAGTTCAGGGTCGAGAGAGACCCAGTACTTC | CASSSGSRETQYF
TRBJ1-3 | TRBV30 | NA | NA | TGTGCCTGGAGTGTACTGGGACACCGCAATCTAGACTCTGGAAACACCATATATTTT | CAWSVLGHRNLDSGNTIYF
TRBJ2-1 | TRBV7-9 | NA | NA | TGTGCCAGCAATAAGGGGTTTTACAATGAGCAGTTCTTC | CASNKGFYNEQFF
TRBJ1-5 | TRBV19 | NA | NA | TGTGCCAGTCGGACACAGGGCCATAGCAATCAGCCCCAGCATTTT | CASRTQGHSNQPQHF
TRBJ2-5 | TRBV5-6 | TRBD2 | NA | TGTGCCAGCAGCTTGGGCGGGGGAAACCAAGAGACCCAGTACTTC | CASSLGGGNQETQYF
TRBJ2-1 | TRBV5-4 | TRBD2 | NA | TGTGCCAGCAGCTTGAGCGGGGGGGGGTACAATGAGCAGTTCTTC | CASSLSGGGYNEQFF
TRBJ2-5 | TRBV5-4 | NA | once | TGTGCCAGCAGCTTGTTCGGGAAAGAGACCCAGTACTTC | CASSLFGKETQYF
TRBJ2-7 | TRBV19 | TRBD1 | NA | TGTGCCAGTAGTGGGGCGGACAGGGACGGGTACGAGCAGTACTTC | CASSGADRDGYEQYF
TRBJ2-7 | TRBV14 | NA | once | TGTGCCAGCAGCCAATTGCGCGGAGCCTTGCAGTACTTC | CASSQLRGALQYF
TRBJ2-7 | TRBV2 | TRBD2 | NA | TGTGCCAGTCGACTAGCTACGAAGCAGTACTTC | CASRLATKQYF